The 30 T cell receptor beta chains reported below all come from one sample, sequenced in a study of memory CD4+ T cells and cytomegalovirus serostatus. Single viable CD3+CD4+CD8-CD45RO+ cells were sorted as the memory CD4+ T cells. The repertoire was sequenced with immunoSEQ multiplex PCR; TCRdb's copy has only in-frame clones and lacks some. The sample has about 56,000 clones, 82% seen once. The sequenced sample was memory CD4+ T cells from blood. The source of these receptors is an adult in good health and CMV-seronegative.

V and J are TRBV6-5 and TRBJ1-2; D gene unclear. Trimming removed 6 bases from V and 5 bases from J, with 7 bases in between. The CDR3 contains 11 residues. Germline-derived CDR1 and CDR2 are MNHEY and SVGAGI. CDR3 region: CASRTGYGYTF. The CDR3 nucleotides read TGTGCCAGCAGGACGGGATATGGCTACACCTTC.

The CDR3 DNA reads TGTGCCAGCAGCTTAGATCCATCGGGGACCACTGAAGCTTTCTTT. Translation: CASSLDPSGTTEAFF. V and J are TRBV11-3 and TRBJ1-1; D possibly corresponds to TRBD1 (5 bases). Per the germline V gene, CDR1 is SGHNT and CDR2 is YENEEA. The CDR3 loop spans 15 amino acids. Between the trimmed V and J ends, which lost 0 bases and 4 bases, there was a span of 12 bases.

The chain is built from TRBV7-9 and TRBJ2-2, with 7 bases lining up with TRBD1. J lost 3 bases, V lost 3 bases, and 4 bases had no gene match. CDR1 SEHNR and CDR2 FQNEAQ come from the germline V gene (reference sequence). The CDR3 loop spans 15 amino acids. The DNA of the CDR3 is TGTGCCAGCAGCTTCTGGCAGGGGGACACCGGGGAGCTGTTTTTT. Protein: CASSFWQGDTGELFF.

V usage is TRBV6-6 and J usage is TRBJ1-1, with a possible D match to TRBD1 (5 bases). Trimming stripped 2 bases from V and 1 base from J, with 8 bases between. This CDR3 comprises 14 residues. Germline-derived CDR1 and CDR2 are MNHNY and SVGAGI (reference sequence). The CDR3 nucleotides are TGTGCCAGCAGTTACACCGGGGGGAACACTGAAGCTTTCTTT. It yields the protein CASSYTGGNTEAFF.

This clone occurred once. This chain uses TRBV2 with TRBJ2-5; D is unresolved. TRBJ2-7 matches the DNA end more closely, so the J call is doubtful. The CDR3 sequence is 13 residues long. The germline CDR1 and CDR2 sequences are SNHLY and FYNNEI. The DNA for the CDR3 is TGTGCCAGCAGACGGCACGGCTCCTACGAGCAGTACTTC. Translated: CASRRHGSYEQYF.

The CDR3 loop reads CASSTGLAVLYNEQFF. The DNA for the CDR3 is TGTGCCAGCAGCACTGGACTAGCGGTACTATACAATGAGCAGTTCTTC. This chain uses TRBV5-6 with TRBJ2-1, with 10 bases aligning to TRBD2. The length of the CDR3 is 16 residues. Germline-derived CDR1 and CDR2 are SGHDT and YYEEEE. V was pared by 4 bases and J by 4 bases, with 8 bases of the junction left unmatched. Together with reference TRBV5-6 and TRBJ2-1, the CDR3 gives the full variable domain: DAGVTQSPTHLIKTRGQQVTLRCSPKSGHDTVSWYQQALGQGPQFIFQYYEEEERQRGNFPDRFSGHQFPNYSSELNVNALLLGDSALYLCASSTGLAVLYNEQFFGPGTRLTVL.

This clone has a handful of counts. The rearrangement links TRBV5-1 to TRBJ2-5; D possibly corresponds to TRBD2 (7 bases). The germline V gene encodes CDR1 SGHRS and CDR2 YFSETQ. Deletions cut 0 bases from V and 4 bases from J, with 16 bases between. The CDR3 is 16 residues long. The CDR3 DNA sequence: TGCGCCAGCAGCTTGGAGTCGGGGGGCCCGTTAGAGACCCAGTACTTC. Residues: CASSLESGGPLETQYF.

V gene TRBV5-1 combines with J gene TRBJ1-1, with D unresolved. With 7 bases removed from V and 0 bases from J, the gap between germline ends came to 19 bases. The CDR3 has 16 residues. Germline CDR1 is SGHRS and CDR2 is YFSETQ. CDR3 region: CASRIRAGGMNTEAFF. In DNA, the CDR3 is TGCGCCAGCCGGATACGGGCGGGAGGAATGAACACTGAAGCTTTCTTT.

The chain recombines TRBV18 with TRBJ2-1; TRBD2 matches at 8 bases. Germline V CDR1 and CDR2: KGHSH, LQKENI. CDR3 size: 15 residues. V trimming: 1 base; J trimming: 7 bases; junction bases outside the gene matches: 6. CDR3 amino acids: CASSPLRAGGNEQFF. The CDR3 bases are TGTGCCAGCTCACCACTCAGGGCGGGGGGAAATGAGCAGTTCTTC.

As for this clone: This specimen includes other DNA sequences encoding the same CDR3. J is TRBJ1-6 and V is TRBV6-1; D gene unclear. The CDR3 sequence is 12 residues long. The germline V gene has CDR1 MNHNS and CDR2 SASEGT. Trimming took off 0 bases at V and 13 bases at J, with 7 bases between the two ends. CDR3 in DNA: TGTGCCAGCAGTGAAGCGAGGCAGCCCCTCCACTTT. Protein product: CASSEARQPLHF.

CDR3 sequence: CASSSSGTSAQAQYF. DNA for the CDR3: TGCGCCAGCAGCTCCTCCGGGACTAGCGCCCAGGCCCAGTACTTC. This rearrangement joins TRBV5-1 to TRBJ2-5, with TRBD2 matching over 10 bases. Per the germline V gene, CDR1 is SGHRS and CDR2 is YFSETQ. The CDR3 contains 15 residues. Trimming took 3 bases from V and 9 from J; bases not matched to a gene: 11. Using reference TRBV5-1 and TRBJ2-5 for the parts outside the CDR3, the full variable domain is KAGVTQTPRYLIKTRGQQVTLSCSPISGHRSVSWYQQTPGQGLQFLFEYFSETQRNKGNFPGRFSGRQFSNSRSEMNVSTLELGDSALYLCASSSSGTSAQAQYFGPGTRLLVL.

The chain employs TRBV19 and TRBJ2-2, with 8 positions matching TRBD1. Germline V gene sequence: CDR1 LNHDA, CDR2 SQIVND (reference sequence). The trim removed 5 bases at V and 4 bases at J, leaving 3 bases unmatched. The CDR3 sequence is 14 residues long. The CDR3 loop is CASSVQGGTGELFF. The CDR3 coding sequence is TGTGCCAGTAGTGTACAGGGGGGCACCGGGGAGCTGTTTTTT.

The V call is TRBV28, the J call TRBJ2-3, with 8 bases identical to TRBD2. The CDR3 has 18 amino acids. The trim removed 3 bases at V and 0 bases at J, leaving 11 bases unmatched. Germline CDR1 and CDR2: MDHEN and SYDVKM. The CDR3 bases are TGTGCCAGCAGTTTGAGTCCGGGACTAGGGTCTAGCACAGATACGCAGTATTTT. It encodes CASSLSPGLGSSTDTQYF.

The V and J genes are TRBV2 and TRBJ1-1; D may be TRBD1 (5 bases). Germline assignment: CDR1 SNHLY and CDR2 FYNNEI. Trimming stripped 6 bases from V and 0 bases from J, with 11 bases between. The CDR3 runs 14 residues. The CDR3 DNA reads TGTGCCAGCAGGGAGACAGACCTGAACACTGAAGCTTTCTTT. Translating gives CASRETDLNTEAFF.

This CDR3 is CASSQARDMNTEAFF. For the CDR3, the DNA is TGTGCCAGCAGCCAAGCTAGAGATATGAACACTGAAGCTTTCTTT. The chain uses TRBV4-2 and TRBJ1-1; D unclear. The CDR3 spans 15 residues. Deletions cut 1 base from V and 0 bases from J, with 9 bases between. CDR1 is LGHNA and CDR2 is YNFKEQ in the germline V gene.

In its sample, this clone was seen once. The chain joins TRBV7-2 to TRBJ1-6; D is possibly TRBD1 (5 bases). Trimming cost V 5 bases and J 8 bases, with 10 bases left between them. This CDR3 contains 13 residues. The germline CDR1 and CDR2 sequences are SGHTA and FQGNSA. CDR3 nucleotides: TGTGCCAGCAGCGCCCAGGGAGATTCACCCCTCCACTTT. It codes for CASSAQGDSPLHF.

The sample holds one count of this clone. V usage is TRBV18 and J usage is TRBJ1-1; TRBD1 is a possible D gene (6 bases). Looked up from germline, CDR1 is KGHSH and CDR2 is LQKENI. V was shortened by 1 base and J by 3 bases, with 15 bases between the two germline ends. The CDR3 is 16 amino acids. The CDR3 protein is CASSPRTGNGYTEAFF. CDR3 bases: TGTGCCAGCTCACCACGAACAGGGAATGGGTACACTGAAGCTTTCTTT. Full variable domain (rest looked up from reference TRBV18 and TRBJ1-1): NAGVMQNPRHLVRRRGQEARLRCSPMKGHSHVYWYRQLPEEGLKFMVYLQKENIIDESGMPKERFSAEFPKEGPSILRIQQVVRGDSAAYFCASSPRTGNGYTEAFFGQGTRLTVV.

The chain links TRBV7-8 to TRBJ2-1; 14 nucleotides match TRBD2. With 4 bases clipped from V and 9 bases from J, the junction kept 5 bases outside the gene matches. The CDR3 is 15 amino acids. Germline loops: CDR1 SGHVS, CDR2 FQNEAQ. The CDR3 protein is CASSSGTSGGGEQFF. The CDR3, as DNA: TGTGCCAGCAGCTCTGGGACTAGCGGGGGAGGTGAGCAGTTCTTC.

The rearrangement uses TRBV19 and TRBJ2-1; D is uncertain. V was cut by 5 bases and J by 5 bases, with 13 bases left in between. The CDR3 length is 14 residues. Germline loops: CDR1 LNHDA, CDR2 SQIVND (reference sequence). CDR3 loop: CASSLGRRDNEQFF. The CDR3 region has the DNA TGTGCCAGTAGTCTCGGTCGAAGGGACAATGAGCAGTTCTTC.

The sample holds one count of this clone. This CDR3 reads CSVVRGASTDTQYF. CDR3 coding DNA: TGCAGCGTTGTTCGTGGGGCGAGCACAGATACGCAGTATTTT. The J gene is TRBJ2-3, the V gene TRBV29-1, with a possible D match to TRBD1 (5 bases). Trimming stripped 4 bases from V and 0 bases from J, with 11 bases between. Germline lookup yields CDR1 SQVTM and CDR2 ANQGSEA. The CDR3 runs 14 residues.

For this clone: Additional DNA sequences in this sample encode the identical CDR3. V and J are TRBV5-1 and TRBJ2-5; 8 bases agree with TRBD2. CDR1 and CDR2 from the germline V gene are SGHRS and YFSETQ. This CDR3 comprises 14 residues. With V trimmed by 1 base and J by 2 bases, 1 base remained unmatched. The CDR3 region is CASSLRGGQETQYF. CDR3 bases: TGCGCCAGCAGCTTGCGGGGGGGACAAGAGACCCAGTACTTC.

This clone has a handful of counts. The CDR3 sequence: CAWSGARGTEAFF. CDR3 DNA: TGTGCCTGGAGCGGGGCACGGGGCACTGAAGCTTTCTTT. This chain links TRBV30 with TRBJ1-1; D is possibly TRBD1 (5 bases). The CDR3 extends over 13 amino acids. Germline V gene lookup returns CDR1 GTSNPN and CDR2 SVGIG (reference sequence). V lost 3 bases and J lost 4, with 12 bases in between.

V and J are TRBV27 and TRBJ2-6, with a weak D call TRBD2 (6 bases). Trimming cost V 7 bases and J 4 bases, with 23 bases left between them. The CDR3 spans 18 residues. Germline assignment: CDR1 MNHEY and CDR2 SMNVEV (reference sequence). CDR3 sequence: CASTRDRAGTAGANVLTF. In DNA, the CDR3 is TGTGCCAGCACCCGAGACCGCGCGGGGACGGCCGGGGCCAACGTCCTGACTTTC.

J is TRBJ1-4 and V is TRBV5-6, with 8 bases fitting TRBD1. This CDR3 region has 16 residues. Germline CDR1 is SGHDT and CDR2 is YYEEEE. The V gene end was trimmed by 1 base and the J gene end by 8 bases; junction bases not matched to a gene: 10. The CDR3 bases are TGTGCCAGCAGCTTGACCTGGAACCGGGACAGGGAAAAACTGTTTTTT. This encodes CASSLTWNRDREKLFF.

CDR3 sequence: CASSQSSGANVLTF. The CDR3 bases are TGTGCCAGCAGCCAGAGCTCTGGGGCCAACGTCCTGACTTTC. The chain recombines TRBV14 with TRBJ2-6, with D hard to call. Germline CDR1 reads SGHDN; CDR2 reads FVKESK. V gave up 3 bases and J gave up 0 bases, with 3 bases separating them. The CDR3 length is 14 residues.

The CDR3 protein is CASSLWDRADTQYF. The CDR3, as DNA: TGTGCCAGCAGCTTATGGGACAGGGCAGATACGCAGTATTTT. This chain links TRBV7-2 with TRBJ2-3, with 9 nucleotides matching TRBD1. CDR3 length equals 14 residues. Germline CDR1 and CDR2: SGHTA and FQGNSA. With 2 bases clipped from V and 4 bases from J, the junction kept 1 base outside the gene matches.

The chain uses TRBV5-1 and TRBJ1-4, with 9 bases fitting TRBD1. This CDR3 has 20 amino acids. Trimming cost V 0 bases and J 0 bases; bases outside gene matches: 12. The germline V gene encodes CDR1 SGHRS and CDR2 YFSETQ. CDR3 in amino acids: CASSLGDRASTGATNEKLFF. The CDR3, as DNA: TGCGCCAGCAGCTTGGGGGACAGGGCTTCGACCGGGGCAACTAATGAAAAACTGTTTTTT.

V gene TRBV27 combines with J gene TRBJ1-2, with D possibly matching TRBD1 (5 bases). CDR1 MNHEY and CDR2 SMNVEV come from the germline V gene (reference sequence). The CDR3 covers 12 residues. V shed 0 bases and J shed 7 bases, with 6 bases lying between them. The CDR3 loop is CASSLSGTGYTF. The CDR3 nucleotides read TGTGCCAGCAGTTTATCGGGGACTGGCTACACCTTC.

The V call is TRBV28, the J call TRBJ1-5; D is perhaps TRBD1 (6 bases). Trimming stripped 8 bases from V and 6 bases from J, with 20 bases between. Germline CDR1 MDHEN, CDR2 SYDVKM. The CDR3 runs 15 residues. The CDR3 spells CASVGGRGARQPQHF. CDR3 coding DNA: TGTGCCAGCGTGGGTGGGCGGGGGGCACGTCAGCCCCAGCATTTT.

The chain employs TRBV19 and TRBJ1-5, with a weak D call TRBD1 (6 bases). Trimming took 3 bases from V and 7 from J, leaving 13 bases between them. The CDR3 is 14 amino acids. Germline values: CDR1 LNHDA, CDR2 SQIVND (reference sequence). The CDR3 bases are TGTGCCAGTAGTATCGGCAGGGGACGACAGCCCCAGCATTTT. It specifies CASSIGRGRQPQHF.